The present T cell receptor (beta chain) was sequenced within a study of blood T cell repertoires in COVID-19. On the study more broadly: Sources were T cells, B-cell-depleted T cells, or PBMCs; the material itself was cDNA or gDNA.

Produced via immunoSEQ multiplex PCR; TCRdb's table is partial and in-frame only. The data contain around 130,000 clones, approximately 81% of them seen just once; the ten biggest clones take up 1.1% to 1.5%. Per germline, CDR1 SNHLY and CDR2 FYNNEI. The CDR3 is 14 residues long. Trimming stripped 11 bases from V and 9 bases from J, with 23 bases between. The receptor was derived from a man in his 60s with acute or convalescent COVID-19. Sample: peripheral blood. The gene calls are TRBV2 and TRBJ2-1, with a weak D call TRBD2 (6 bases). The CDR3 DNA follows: TGTGCCGGTAGCCCGGGACTCCCGGTCACTGAGCAGTTCTTC. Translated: CAGSPGLPVTEQFF.